This T cell receptor (beta chain) was identified during a study of blood T cells in healthy people across ages. V lost 4 bases, J lost 2 bases, and 9 bases lay in between. Germline V CDR1 and CDR2: MNHEY, SVGAGI. The length of the CDR3 is 14 residues. A second PCR of 7 to 11 cycles used a sample-barcoded 5' primer and a J-beta primer mix. A single record per CDR3 protein comes from TCRdb applying MiXCR to the 5' RACE reads. This sample has about 900,000 distinct CDR3 sequences, with roughly 52% found just once. V is TRBV6-5 and J is TRBJ1-5; TRBD1 is a possible D gene (5 bases). The sample comprised blood. The receptor comes from a man under 40 in good health. In DNA, the CDR3 is TGTGCCAGCAGTTTAGACAGACGCAATCAGCCCCAGCATTTT. It translates to CASSLDRRNQPQHF.